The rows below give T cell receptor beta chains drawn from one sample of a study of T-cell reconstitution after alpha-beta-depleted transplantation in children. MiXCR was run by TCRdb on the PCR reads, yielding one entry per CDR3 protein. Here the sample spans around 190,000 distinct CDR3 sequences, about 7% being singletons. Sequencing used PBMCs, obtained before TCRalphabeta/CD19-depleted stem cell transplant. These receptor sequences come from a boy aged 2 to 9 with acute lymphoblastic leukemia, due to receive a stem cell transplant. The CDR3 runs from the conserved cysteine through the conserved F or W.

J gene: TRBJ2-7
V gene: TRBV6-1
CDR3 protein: CASRPREGATYEQYF

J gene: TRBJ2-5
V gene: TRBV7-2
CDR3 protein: CASSLGQGHETQYF

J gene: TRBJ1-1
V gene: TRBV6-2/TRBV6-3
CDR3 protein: CASLVNTEAFF

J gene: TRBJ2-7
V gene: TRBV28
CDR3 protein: CASSSLAGEQYF

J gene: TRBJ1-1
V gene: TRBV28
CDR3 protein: CASMVPAAAFF

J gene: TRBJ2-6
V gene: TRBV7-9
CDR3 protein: CASSFSSAHSGANVLTF

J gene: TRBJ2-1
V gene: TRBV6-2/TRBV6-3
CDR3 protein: CATGVNEQFF

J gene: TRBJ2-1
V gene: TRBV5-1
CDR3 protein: CASRTGGARVYNEQFF

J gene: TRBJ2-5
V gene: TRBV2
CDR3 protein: CASRKVMQETQYF

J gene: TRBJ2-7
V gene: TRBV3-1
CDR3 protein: CASSQGGTGEQYF

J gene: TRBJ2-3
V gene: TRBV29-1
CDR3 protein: CGAGITDTQYF

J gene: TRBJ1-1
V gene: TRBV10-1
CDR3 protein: CASSDPGMNTEAFF

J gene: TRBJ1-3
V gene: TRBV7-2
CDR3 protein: CASRRDRDVGNTIYF

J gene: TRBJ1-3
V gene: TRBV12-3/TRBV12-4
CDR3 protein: CASSSNRNTIYF

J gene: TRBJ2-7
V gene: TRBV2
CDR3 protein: CASSDTGTGSWYYEQYF

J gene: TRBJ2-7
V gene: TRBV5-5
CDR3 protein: CASSIEGTGVAYEQYF

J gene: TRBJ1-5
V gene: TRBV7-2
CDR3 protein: CASSLARGSQPQHF

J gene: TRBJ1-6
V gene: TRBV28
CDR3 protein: CASSPENSPLHF

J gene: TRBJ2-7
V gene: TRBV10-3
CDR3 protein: CAIKAGTAYEQYF

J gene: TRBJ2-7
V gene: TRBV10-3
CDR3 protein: CAISYSDLPYEQYF

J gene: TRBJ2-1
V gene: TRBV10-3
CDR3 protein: CAISEAGGGFDEQFF

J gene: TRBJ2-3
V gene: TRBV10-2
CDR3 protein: CASSESGGGAGDTQYF

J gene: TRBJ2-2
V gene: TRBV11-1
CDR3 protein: CASSLLAGENTGELFF

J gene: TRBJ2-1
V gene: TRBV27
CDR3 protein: CASSHRDSLYNEQFF

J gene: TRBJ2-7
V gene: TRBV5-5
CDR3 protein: CASSTEQGPYEQYF

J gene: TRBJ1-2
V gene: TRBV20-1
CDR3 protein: CSAQTGPRGYTF

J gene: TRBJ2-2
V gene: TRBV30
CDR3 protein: CALDSSGSGELFF

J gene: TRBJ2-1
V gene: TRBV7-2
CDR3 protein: CASSLGTSGTREQFF

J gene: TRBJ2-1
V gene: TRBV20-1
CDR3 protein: CCARDLSGQGRAREQFF

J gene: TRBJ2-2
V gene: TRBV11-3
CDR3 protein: CASSLGGGLTGELFF

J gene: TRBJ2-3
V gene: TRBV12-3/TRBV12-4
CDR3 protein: CAIQREATDTQYF

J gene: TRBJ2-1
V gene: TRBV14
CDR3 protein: CASSPPPDRANEQFF

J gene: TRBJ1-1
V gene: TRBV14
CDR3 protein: CASSQSRGGNTEAFF

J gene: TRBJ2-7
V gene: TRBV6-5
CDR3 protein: CASSWTANPYEQYF

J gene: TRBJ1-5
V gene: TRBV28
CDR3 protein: CASNQGGQPQHF

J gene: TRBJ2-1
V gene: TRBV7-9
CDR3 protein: CASSPSGIRYNEQFF

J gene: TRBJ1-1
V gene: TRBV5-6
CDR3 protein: CASSLGGGRNTEAFF

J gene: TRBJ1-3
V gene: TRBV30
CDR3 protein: CAWGYPGTGGNTIYF

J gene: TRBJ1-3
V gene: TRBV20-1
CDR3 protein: CSANPPGQGINTIYF

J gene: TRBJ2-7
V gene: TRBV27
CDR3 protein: CASSAVTGDNEQYF

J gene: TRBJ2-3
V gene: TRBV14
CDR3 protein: CASSQVAGGSDTQYF

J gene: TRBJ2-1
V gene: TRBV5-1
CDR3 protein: CASSLVAKWLAGGTGSYNEQFF

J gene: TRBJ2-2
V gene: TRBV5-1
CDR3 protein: CASIGTGGPGTGELFF

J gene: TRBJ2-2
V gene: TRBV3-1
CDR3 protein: CASSQGTGTNTGELFF

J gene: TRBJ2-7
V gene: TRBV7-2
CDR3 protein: CASTRGGGQFTKYF

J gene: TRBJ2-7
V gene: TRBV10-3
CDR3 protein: CAISQGQGGNEQYF

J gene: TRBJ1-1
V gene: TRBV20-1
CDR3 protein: CSVKFATEAFF

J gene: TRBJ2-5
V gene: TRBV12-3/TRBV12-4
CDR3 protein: CASSLGGGLISETQYF

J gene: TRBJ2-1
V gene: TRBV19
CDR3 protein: CASSIIAALHPGVQGNEQFF

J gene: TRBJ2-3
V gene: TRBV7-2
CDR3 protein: CASSLLGPGRTDTQYF

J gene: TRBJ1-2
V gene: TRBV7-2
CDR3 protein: CASSSVVRGYTF

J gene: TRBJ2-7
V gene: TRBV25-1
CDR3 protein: CATRYRVREQYF

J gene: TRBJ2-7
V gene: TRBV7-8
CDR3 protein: CASSSGTSIHEQYF

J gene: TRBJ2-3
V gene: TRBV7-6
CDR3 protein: CASSLESWTPSTQYF

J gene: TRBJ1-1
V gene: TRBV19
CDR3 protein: CASLPGRMNTEAFF